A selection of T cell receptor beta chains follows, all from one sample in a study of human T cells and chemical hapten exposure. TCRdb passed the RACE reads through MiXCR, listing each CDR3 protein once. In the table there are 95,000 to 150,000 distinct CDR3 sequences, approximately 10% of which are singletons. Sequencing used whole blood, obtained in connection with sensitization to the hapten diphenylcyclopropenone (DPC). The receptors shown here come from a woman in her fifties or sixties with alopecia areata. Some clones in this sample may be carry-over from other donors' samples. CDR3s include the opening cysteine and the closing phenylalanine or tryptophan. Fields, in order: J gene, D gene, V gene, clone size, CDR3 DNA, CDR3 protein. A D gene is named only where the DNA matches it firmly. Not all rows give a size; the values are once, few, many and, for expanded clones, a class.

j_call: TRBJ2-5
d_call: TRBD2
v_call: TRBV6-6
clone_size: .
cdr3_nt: TGTGCCAGCAGTTTCCCTCCAGGAAGCGGGGGGGGATCTTCGCCGACCCAGTACTTC
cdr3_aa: CASSFPPGSGGGSSPTQYF

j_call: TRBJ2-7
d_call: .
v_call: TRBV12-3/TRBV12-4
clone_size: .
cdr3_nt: TGTGCCAGCAGTTTCGGCCAGGGTCGCACCTACGAGCAGTACTTC
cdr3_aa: CASSFGQGRTYEQYF

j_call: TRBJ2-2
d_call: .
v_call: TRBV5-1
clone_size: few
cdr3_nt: TGCGCCAGCAGCTCATCTAGGACCGGGGAGCTGTTTTTT
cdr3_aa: CASSSSRTGELFF

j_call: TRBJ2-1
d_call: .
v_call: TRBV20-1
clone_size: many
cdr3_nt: TGCAGTGCTACGGGACTTGCGGAGCAGTTCTTC
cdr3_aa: CSATGLAEQFF

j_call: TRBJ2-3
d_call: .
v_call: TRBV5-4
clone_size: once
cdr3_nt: TGTGCCAGCAGCTCAATGGCCGGGGCAGGGTGGGGCACAGATACGCAGTATTTT
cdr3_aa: CASSSMAGAGWGTDTQYF

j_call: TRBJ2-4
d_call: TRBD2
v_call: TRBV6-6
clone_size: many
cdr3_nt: TGTGCCAGCAGTTACCCTCTAGCGGATTCAGCCAAAAACATTCAGTACTTC
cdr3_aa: CASSYPLADSAKNIQYF

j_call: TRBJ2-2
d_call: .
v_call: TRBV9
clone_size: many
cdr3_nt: TGTGCCAGCAGCGCGGACGGAAGCTCGAACACCGGGGAGCTGTTTTTT
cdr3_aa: CASSADGSSNTGELFF

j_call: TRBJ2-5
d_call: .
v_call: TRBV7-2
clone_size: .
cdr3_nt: TGTGCCAGCAGCCCGGACAGACAAGAGACCCAGTACTTC
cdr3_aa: CASSPDRQETQYF

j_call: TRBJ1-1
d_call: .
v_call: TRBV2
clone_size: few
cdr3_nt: TGTGCCAGCAGTGAGTCCTGGGGTGAAGCTTTCTTT
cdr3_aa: CASSESWGEAFF

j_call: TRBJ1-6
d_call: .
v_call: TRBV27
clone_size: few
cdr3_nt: TGTGCCAGCAGTTTTTTGGGGACCAATAATTCACCCCTCCACTTT
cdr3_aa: CASSFLGTNNSPLHF

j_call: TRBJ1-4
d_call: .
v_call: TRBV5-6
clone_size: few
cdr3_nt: TGTGCCAGCAGCACGCGGGGGACTGGTAACGAAAAACTGTTTTTT
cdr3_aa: CASSTRGTGNEKLFF

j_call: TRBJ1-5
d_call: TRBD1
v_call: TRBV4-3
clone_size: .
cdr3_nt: TGCGCCAGCAGCCAAGATCGGACAGGGGATCAGCCCCAGCATTTT
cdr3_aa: CASSQDRTGDQPQHF

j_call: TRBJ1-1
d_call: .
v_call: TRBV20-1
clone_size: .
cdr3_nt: TGCAGTGCTAGATCCAACGCGGTGAACACTGAAGCTTTCTTT
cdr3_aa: CSARSNAVNTEAFF

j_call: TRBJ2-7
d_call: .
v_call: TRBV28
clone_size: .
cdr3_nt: TGTGCCACCACAGACCTACAAGGGGAGCAGTACTTC
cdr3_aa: CATTDLQGEQYF

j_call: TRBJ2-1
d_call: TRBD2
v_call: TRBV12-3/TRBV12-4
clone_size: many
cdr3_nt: TGTGCCAGCATCGGCGGGGGGAACTCCTACAATGAGCAGTTCTTC
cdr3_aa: CASIGGGNSYNEQFF

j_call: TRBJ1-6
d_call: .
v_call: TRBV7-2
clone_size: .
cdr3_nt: TGTGCCAGCAAAGATCCGGGCCCGCGGAATTCACCCCTCCACTTT
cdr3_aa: CASKDPGPRNSPLHF

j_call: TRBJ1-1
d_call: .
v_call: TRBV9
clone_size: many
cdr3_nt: TGTGCCAGCAGCTCCGGGGGGGCCACTGAAGCTTTCTTT
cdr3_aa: CASSSGGATEAFF